These 20 T cell receptor beta chains share one sample of origin, sequenced in a study of blood T cell repertoires in COVID-19. Method: immunoSEQ multiplex PCR; TCRdb's copy keeps in-frame clones and lacks some. In the table there are hundreds of thousands of clones, 80% to 90% of which are singletons. Specimen: peripheral blood. The receptor set was obtained from a woman in her fifties or sixties with COVID-19, enrolled during active disease.

The rearrangement joins TRBV2 to TRBJ2-3; 7 nucleotides line up with TRBD2. Trimming cost V 8 bases and J 4 bases; bases outside gene matches: 9. The CDR3 spans 14 residues. CDR1 SNHLY and CDR2 FYNNEI come from the germline V gene. CDR3: CASSKGGSPDTQYF. As DNA, the CDR3 is TGTGCCAGCTCCAAGGGAGGGAGCCCAGATACGCAGTATTTT.

The CDR3 bases are TGTGCCAGCAGCGACCGCCCGGGACAGTTGGAGGGCACCGGGGAGCTGTTTTTT. Protein sequence: CASSDRPGQLEGTGELFF. The chain recombines TRBV5-8 with TRBJ2-2; tentative D call: TRBD1 (7 bases). V lost 4 bases and J lost 4, with 23 bases in between. The CDR3 has 18 residues. CDR1 is SGHTS, CDR2 YDEGEE, per germline.

This chain joins TRBV19 and TRBJ1-2, with no clear D. Germline CDR1 is LNHDA and CDR2 is SQIVND (reference sequence). CDR3 length: 13 residues. The V end lost 7 bases, the J end lost 5 bases, and 14 bases lay between the germline ends. The CDR3 protein is CASTRAGSYGYTF. As DNA, the CDR3 is TGTGCCAGTACGAGGGCGGGAAGTTATGGCTACACCTTC.

The chain couples TRBV7-5 to TRBJ2-1; the table's TRBD2 call for D was not verified on the DNA. TRBV7-5 is classified as a pseudogene. This CDR3 has 16 amino acids. The CDR3 spells CVRSLELAGQGNEQFF. The CDR3 DNA reads TGTGTCAGAAGCTTAGAGCTAGCGGGACAAGGCAATGAGCAGTTCTTC.

V usage is TRBV11-2 and J usage is TRBJ2-5, with 8 bases lining up with TRBD2. Germline V gene lookup returns CDR1 SGHAT and CDR2 FQNNGV. The CDR3 is 14 residues long. V lost 2 bases and J lost 4; bases outside the gene matches: 3. This chain's CDR3 is CASSLNSGRETQYF. CDR3 bases: TGTGCCAGCAGCTTAAACAGCGGGAGAGAGACCCAGTACTTC.

The sample holds one count of this clone. The chain recombines TRBV6-5 with TRBJ1-4; 9 nucleotides align to TRBD1. The ends lost 5 bases at V and 5 bases at J; junction bases unmatched: 6. The CDR3 is 15 residues long. CDR1 and CDR2 (germline): MNHEY, SVGAGI. This CDR3 reads CASSRQGVDNEKLFF. DNA of the CDR3: TGTGCCAGCAGTCGACAGGGGGTAGACAATGAAAAACTGTTTTTT.

This clone was observed a handful of times. CDR3 sequence (DNA): TGTGCCAGCAGAATACACGCCTACAATGAGCAGTTCTTC. It is translated as CASRIHAYNEQFF. The V and J genes are TRBV27 and TRBJ2-1, with D uncertain. CDR3 length equals 13 residues. The V end lost 6 bases, the J end lost 2 bases, and 8 bases lay between the germline ends. The germline V gene has CDR1 MNHEY and CDR2 SMNVEV (reference sequence).

This chain uses TRBV5-1 with TRBJ2-5; 11 nucleotides match TRBD2. The CDR3 is 16 amino acids. The trim removed 4 bases at V and 1 base at J, leaving 6 bases unmatched. Germline-derived CDR1 and CDR2 are SGHRS and YFSETQ. Here the CDR3 reads CASSLGLAVAQETQYF. Here the CDR3 DNA reads TGCGCCAGCAGCCTGGGACTAGCGGTCGCCCAAGAGACCCAGTACTTC.

This chain connects TRBV29-1 to TRBJ2-1; D is perhaps TRBD1 (5 bases). V lost 1 base, J lost 6 bases, and 22 bases lay in between. CDR3 length: 17 amino acids. CDR1 SQVTM and CDR2 ANQGSEA come from the germline V gene. The CDR3 nucleotides are TGCAGCGTTGAAGGAAACCCCGGCCAGGGTATACGCAATGAGCAGTTCTTC. Its translation is CSVEGNPGQGIRNEQFF.

The V gene is TRBV4-1, the J gene TRBJ2-2; D may be TRBD2 (6 bases). Trimming removed 1 base at V and 3 bases at J, with 9 bases between. The CDR3 length is 15 residues. The germline CDR1 and CDR2 sequences are MGHRA and YSYEKL. The CDR3 DNA sequence: TGCGCCAGCAGCCAAGGGGGACTGGACACCGGGGAGCTGTTTTTT. Amino acids: CASSQGGLDTGELFF.

V and J are TRBV5-5 and TRBJ2-1, with TRBD2 as a possible D gene (5 bases). Germline lookup yields CDR1 SGHKS and CDR2 YYEKEE (reference sequence). V was trimmed by 4 bases and J by 5 bases, leaving 13 bases between them. The CDR3 sequence is 14 residues long. CDR3 in DNA: TGTGCCAGCAGCCCCACTAGTACCCACAATGAGCAGTTCTTC. Protein sequence: CASSPTSTHNEQFF.

The rearrangement links TRBV19 to TRBJ1-1; unclear D gene. The CDR3 consists of 15 residues. Trimming left V 11 bases short and J 1 base short, with 20 bases between. CDR1 and CDR2 (germline): LNHDA, SQIVND (reference sequence). The CDR3 reads CALSASRVGNTEAFF. The CDR3 DNA reads TGTGCCCTTAGTGCCTCCCGGGTAGGGAACACTGAAGCTTTCTTT.

V is TRBV5-1 and J is TRBJ1-5; TRBD1 matches 11 bases. Germline CDR1 reads SGHRS; CDR2 reads YFSETQ. The V gene end was trimmed by 2 bases and the J gene end by 2 bases; junction bases not matched to a gene: 12. CDR3 size: 19 residues. The CDR3 DNA sequence: TGCGCCAGCAGCTTCCACCGGGACAGGGGGTTTATTTGCAATCAGCCCCAGCATTTT. Translating it yields CASSFHRDRGFICNQPQHF.

The V gene is TRBV5-1, the J gene TRBJ2-7, with 9 bases matching TRBD2. Germline assignment: CDR1 SGHRS and CDR2 YFSETQ. J was trimmed by 6 bases and V by 1 base; bases with no gene match: 5. The length of the CDR3 is 14 residues. The CDR3 DNA reads TGCGCCAGCAGCTTGTTGGCTAGCGGGACCGAGCAGTACTTC. Its protein product is CASSLLASGTEQYF.

The V and J genes are TRBV7-6 and TRBJ2-1, with 12 positions matching TRBD2. The CDR3 spans 18 residues. Germline CDR1 SGHVS, CDR2 FNYEAQ. V lost 5 bases, J lost 6 bases, and 14 bases stayed unmatched. In nucleotides, the CDR3 is TGTGCCAGCAGCCAAAAGTCGCCGACTAGCGGGAGTTCCAATGAGCAGTTCTTC. Amino acids: CASSQKSPTSGSSNEQFF.

V and J are TRBV4-3 and TRBJ1-6, with D tentatively TRBD1 (6 bases). Germline lookup yields CDR1 LGHNA and CDR2 YSLEER. The CDR3 loop spans 16 amino acids. V was pared by 0 bases and J by 8 bases, with 14 bases between. The CDR3 nucleotides read TGCGCCAGCAGCCAAGATCCGCGGGGGGCGGATTCACCCCTCCACTTT. It is translated as CASSQDPRGADSPLHF.

V is TRBV5-8 and J is TRBJ2-7; D is ambiguous. Germline-derived CDR1 and CDR2 are SGHTS and YDEGEE. CDR3 length: 14 amino acids. Trimming stripped 2 bases from V and 6 bases from J, with 15 bases between. The chain's CDR3 is CASSFRSSSGEQYF. CDR3 sequence (DNA): TGTGCCAGCAGCTTCCGGTCCTCTAGTGGCGAGCAGTACTTC.

The gene calls are TRBV5-1 and TRBJ2-3; TRBD2 might be the D (6 bases). V was clipped by 4 bases and J by 2 bases, with 14 bases between them. The CDR3 runs to 15 residues. Germline V gives CDR1 SGHRS, CDR2 YFSETQ. CDR3 nucleotide sequence: TGCGCCAGCAGCCAGGACGGGAGAATCACAGATACGCAGTATTTT. Protein product: CASSQDGRITDTQYF.

V is TRBV20-1 and J is TRBJ1-2; tentatively, D is TRBD1 (6 bases). CDR1 DFQATT and CDR2 SNEGSKA come from the germline V gene (reference sequence). The CDR3 length is 13 residues. V was cut by 3 bases and J by 8 bases, with 16 bases left in between. The CDR3: CSASPQGYRGYTF. CDR3 nucleotide sequence: TGCAGTGCTAGTCCGCAGGGGTACAGAGGCTACACCTTC.

V and J are TRBV11-3 and TRBJ2-3; D may be TRBD1 (5 bases). Germline CDR1 and CDR2: SGHNT and YENEEA. The CDR3 extends over 15 amino acids. The V and J ends lost 3 bases and 4 bases respectively, with 14 bases between them. The CDR3 sequence: CASSFDSAGADTQYF. CDR3 DNA sequence: TGTGCCAGCAGCTTCGACAGTGCCGGAGCAGATACGCAGTATTTT.